The rows below give T cell receptor beta chains drawn from one sample of a study of graft-versus-host responses after intestinal transplantation. These receptors have no known antigen. Clones were read by immunoSEQ multiplex PCR, and TCRdb kept only the in-frame ones, dropping some. The sample lists 130,000 or so clones, about nine tenths occurring once. The sample was unstimulated CD4+ T cells sorted from spleen or lymph node cells, taken before intestinal transplant. Receptors were obtained from a human donor who received an intestinal transplant. CDR3s include the opening cysteine and the closing phenylalanine or tryptophan. Each record gives: CDR3 DNA, CDR3 protein, clone size, V gene, J gene, D gene. D genes are given only for firm matches. Size tells how often a clone was seen (once, few, many) or the class of an expanded clone, and some rows leave it out.

TGTGCCAGCAGTTTCAGACTAGCCGAGCAGTACTTC	CASSFRLAEQYF	NA	TRBV28	TRBJ2-7	TRBD2
TGTGCCAGCAGTGACGGGACAGGGCTCTACGAGCAGTACTTC	CASSDGTGLYEQYF	NA	TRBV6-1	TRBJ2-7	TRBD1
TGTGCCAGCAGCCTCAGGACAGGCCGCGGGGAGCTGTTTTTT	CASSLRTGRGELFF	NA	TRBV5-4	TRBJ2-2	TRBD1
TGCAGTGCTAGGGCCGTAGAGACCCAGTACTTC	CSARAVETQYF	NA	TRBV20-1	TRBJ2-5	NA
TGCGCCAGCAGCCGCGGCGGGAGACTGGATGAGCAGTTCTTC	CASSRGGRLDEQFF	NA	TRBV4-1	TRBJ2-1	TRBD2
TGTGCCAGCATGTTAAGCGGGAGACCAGATACGCAGTATTTT	CASMLSGRPDTQYF	NA	TRBV16	TRBJ2-3	TRBD2
TGCGCCAGCAGCTTGGTGCAGGTCAACACTGAAGCTTTCTTT	CASSLVQVNTEAFF	NA	TRBV5-1	TRBJ1-1	NA
TGTGCCAGCAGCCCGGGACTAGCGGGAGTAATGGAGCAGTTCTTC	CASSPGLAGVMEQFF	NA	TRBV9	TRBJ2-1	TRBD2
TGTGCCAGTAGTATGGGGCTAGCCTACGAGCAGTACTTC	CASSMGLAYEQYF	NA	TRBV19	TRBJ2-7	NA
TGTGCCAGCAGCCGGGCTAGCGGGAGTGCCGACGAGCAGTACTTC	CASSRASGSADEQYF	NA	TRBV5-4	TRBJ2-7	TRBD2
TGTGCCAGCAGCTTCAGTCCCGACAATGAGCAGTTCTTC	CASSFSPDNEQFF	NA	TRBV7-3	TRBJ2-1	NA
TGTGCCAGCAGCTTAGGGGCCGGGGGGCTTTGGAGCGAGCAGTACTTC	CASSLGAGGLWSEQYF	NA	TRBV7-2	TRBJ2-7	NA
TGTGCCAGCAGCTGGGAGGTGCTGGCAGGCCTCACAGATACGCAGTATTTT	CASSWEVLAGLTDTQYF	NA	TRBV5-6	TRBJ2-3	NA
TGTGCCAGCAGCCTGGACAGTCTTAACAATGAGCAGTTCTTC	CASSLDSLNNEQFF	NA	TRBV5-4	TRBJ2-1	NA
TGTGCCAGCAGCTTAGGACGGAATTACAATGAGCAGTTCTTC	CASSLGRNYNEQFF	NA	TRBV7-6	TRBJ2-1	NA
TGCGCCAGCAGTGCTTTGGGGAACGGGAGATACAATGAGCAGTTCTTC	CASSALGNGRYNEQFF	NA	TRBV4-1	TRBJ2-1	NA
TGTGCCAGTAGTATGCCATGGAGGGCCGGGGAGCTGTTTTTT	CASSMPWRAGELFF	NA	TRBV19	TRBJ2-2	NA
TGTGCCAGCAGTGAATCGGGACAGGGGAACACTGAAGCTTTCTTT	CASSESGQGNTEAFF	NA	TRBV25-1	TRBJ1-1	TRBD1
TGTGCCAGTGGGGCAACACCTTTCAGGGTGCGGGACACTGAAGCTTTCTTT	CASGATPFRVRDTEAFF	NA	TRBV19	TRBJ1-1	NA
TGTGCCAGCAGCTTGGAAGCAGGGATTTTGAGGGGCGGTGAGCAGTTCTTC	CASSLEAGILRGGEQFF	NA	TRBV5-6	TRBJ2-1	NA
TGTGCCACCCATAGCGGAGGCTCCTACAATGAGCAGTTCTTC	CATHSGGSYNEQFF	NA	TRBV6-1	TRBJ2-1	NA
TGTGCCAGCAGCCGCGGACAGGGAAAGGAGACCCAGTACTTC	CASSRGQGKETQYF	NA	TRBV5-4	TRBJ2-5	TRBD1
TGTGCCAGCAGCGACCGGACTAGCGGGGGGACCGGGGAGCTGTTTTTT	CASSDRTSGGTGELFF	NA	TRBV7-2	TRBJ2-2	TRBD2
TGTGCCAGCAGCGTAGGCTGGGGCACACGCTATGGCTACACCTTC	CASSVGWGTRYGYTF	NA	TRBV9	TRBJ1-2	NA
TGTGCCAGCAGCCCACCCGGGACTAGCGGAAGCAATGAGCAGTTCTTC	CASSPPGTSGSNEQFF	NA	TRBV5-4	TRBJ2-1	TRBD2
TGCGCCAGCAGCCAAGATCCGCGACAGGGTTGGGGCTATGGCTACACCTTC	CASSQDPRQGWGYGYTF	NA	TRBV4-1	TRBJ1-2	TRBD1
TGTGCCAGCAGCTTAGCAGGTTACGCTGAAGCTTTCTTT	CASSLAGYAEAFF	NA	TRBV7-6	TRBJ1-1	NA
TGTGCCAGTAGTATCGGACTAGCGGGAGGCTCCTACGAGCAGTACTTC	CASSIGLAGGSYEQYF	NA	TRBV19	TRBJ2-7	TRBD2
TGTGCCAGCAGTGAACCCGGGAGGGACCCGGGAGAGCAGTACTTC	CASSEPGRDPGEQYF	few	TRBV6-1	TRBJ2-7	TRBD2
TGTGCCAGCAGCGTAGGGCCCGCCGCCCAAGAGACCCAGTACTTC	CASSVGPAAQETQYF	NA	TRBV9	TRBJ2-5	NA
TGTGCCAGCAGCTTGCAAGAGACCCAGTACTTC	CASSLQETQYF	NA	TRBV7-9	TRBJ2-5	NA
TGCGCCAGCAGTGGGGCTCGGGGAGCCTACGAGCAGTACTTC	CASSGARGAYEQYF	NA	TRBV10-1	TRBJ2-7	NA
TGTGCCTGGAGGGCAGGGGAGGAGAAACTGTTTTTT	CAWRAGEEKLFF	NA	TRBV30	TRBJ1-4	NA
TGTGCCAGCAGTTACAACGGAGGGACAGGTATCTACGAGCAGTACTTC	CASSYNGGTGIYEQYF	NA	TRBV6-5	TRBJ2-7	TRBD1
TGTGCCAGCAGCGTGGAGCCGGGGTCCCGCGAGCAGTACTTC	CASSVEPGSREQYF	NA	TRBV9	TRBJ2-7	NA
TGCGCCAGCAGCTCCCCGGACAGGGCTAATGAAAAACTGTTTTTT	CASSSPDRANEKLFF	NA	TRBV5-1	TRBJ1-4	TRBD1
TGTGCCAGCAGCCCGCCCCGTGAAGGGGGCGAGCAGTACTTC	CASSPPREGGEQYF	NA	TRBV28	TRBJ2-7	NA
TGCGCCAGCAGCTTGGGACAGGGAGGAAACACCATATATTTT	CASSLGQGGNTIYF	NA	TRBV5-1	TRBJ1-3	TRBD1
TGCGCCAGCCTTGGGACTAGCGGCACAGATACGCAGTATTTT	CASLGTSGTDTQYF	NA	TRBV10-2	TRBJ2-3	TRBD2
TGTGCCAGCAGTTCACCTAAACAGGGGGCTGGCACAGATACGCAGTATTTT	CASSSPKQGAGTDTQYF	NA	TRBV27	TRBJ2-3	TRBD1